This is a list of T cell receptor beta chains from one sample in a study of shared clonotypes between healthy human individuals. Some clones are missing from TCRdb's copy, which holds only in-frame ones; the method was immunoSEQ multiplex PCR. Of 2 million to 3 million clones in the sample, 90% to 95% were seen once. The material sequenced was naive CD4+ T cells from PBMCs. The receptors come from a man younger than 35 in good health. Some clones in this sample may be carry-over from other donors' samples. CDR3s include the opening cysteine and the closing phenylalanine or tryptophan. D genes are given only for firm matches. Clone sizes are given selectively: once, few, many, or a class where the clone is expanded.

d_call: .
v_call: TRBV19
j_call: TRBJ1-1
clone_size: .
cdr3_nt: TGTGCCAGTAGGAGGGAGGGCATGAACACTGAAGCTTTCTTT
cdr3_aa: CASRREGMNTEAFF

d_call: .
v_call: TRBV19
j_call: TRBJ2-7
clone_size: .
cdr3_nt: TGTGCCAGTAGTATCGCCCCCCGCGGAGGGGGGTCTCTATCCTACGAGCAGTACTTC
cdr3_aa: CASSIAPRGGGSLSYEQYF

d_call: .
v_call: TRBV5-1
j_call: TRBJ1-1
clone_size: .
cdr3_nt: TGCGCCAGCAGCCGTGGACGGGAGAACACTGAAGCTTTCTTT
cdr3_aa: CASSRGRENTEAFF

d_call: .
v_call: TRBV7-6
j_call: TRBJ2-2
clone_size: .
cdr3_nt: TGTGCCAGCAGCTTTACAGTGAACACCGGGGAGCTGTTTTTT
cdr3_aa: CASSFTVNTGELFF

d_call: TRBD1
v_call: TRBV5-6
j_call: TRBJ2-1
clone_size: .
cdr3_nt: TGTGCCAGCAGCACTCTCCTAACCGGGACAGGGTACAATGAGCAGTTCTTC
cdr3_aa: CASSTLLTGTGYNEQFF

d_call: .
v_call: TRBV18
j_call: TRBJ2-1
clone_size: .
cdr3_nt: TGTGCCAGCTCCCGAGTCATACAAGGCAGACCCAATGAGCAGTTCTTC
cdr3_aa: CASSRVIQGRPNEQFF

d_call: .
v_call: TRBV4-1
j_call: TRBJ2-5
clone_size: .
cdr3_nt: TGCGCCAGCAGCCGTCGTGGGACCAGGGTAGAGACCCAGTACTTC
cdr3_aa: CASSRRGTRVETQYF

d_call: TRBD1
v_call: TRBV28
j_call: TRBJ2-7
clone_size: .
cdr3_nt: TGTGCCACCATCGGGACAGGGCTCTACGAGCAGTACTTC
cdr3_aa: CATIGTGLYEQYF

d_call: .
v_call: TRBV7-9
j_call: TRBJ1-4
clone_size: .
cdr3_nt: TGTGCCAGCAGTCGTGCTGGGGAATCACATGAAAAACTGTTTTTT
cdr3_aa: CASSRAGESHEKLFF

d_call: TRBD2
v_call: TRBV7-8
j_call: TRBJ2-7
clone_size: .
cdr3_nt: TGTGCCAGCAGCAGCATACTAGCGGGGATGAGCGAGCAGTACTTC
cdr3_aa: CASSSILAGMSEQYF

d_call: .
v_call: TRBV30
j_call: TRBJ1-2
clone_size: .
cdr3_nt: TGTGCCTGGAGTGTACCCAAGCCCTATGGCTACACCTTC
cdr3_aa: CAWSVPKPYGYTF

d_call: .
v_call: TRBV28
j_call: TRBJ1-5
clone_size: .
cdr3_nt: TGTGCCAGCAGTTCAGAAACGACAGGTAGCAATCAGCCCCAGCATTTT
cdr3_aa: CASSSETTGSNQPQHF

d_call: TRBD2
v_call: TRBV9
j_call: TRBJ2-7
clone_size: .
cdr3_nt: TGTGCCAGCAGCCCGCGGACTAGCTCTCTCGAGCAGTACTTC
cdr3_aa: CASSPRTSSLEQYF

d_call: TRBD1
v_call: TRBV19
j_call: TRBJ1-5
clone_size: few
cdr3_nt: TGTGCCAGTAGTATGCAGGGGGCGGGAAGCAATCAGCCCCAGCATTTT
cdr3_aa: CASSMQGAGSNQPQHF

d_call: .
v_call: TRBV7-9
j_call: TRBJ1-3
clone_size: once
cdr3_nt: TGTGCCAGCACCCCTTCTGGCTCTGGAAACACCATATATTTT
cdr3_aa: CASTPSGSGNTIYF

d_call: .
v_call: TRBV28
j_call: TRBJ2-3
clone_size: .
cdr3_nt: TGTGCCAGCAGCCACGGAACTACAGATACGCAGTATTTT
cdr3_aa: CASSHGTTDTQYF

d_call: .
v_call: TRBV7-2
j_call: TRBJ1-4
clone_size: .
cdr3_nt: TGTGCCAGCAGCCTGACGGTGGGAGAAAAACTGTTTTTT
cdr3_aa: CASSLTVGEKLFF

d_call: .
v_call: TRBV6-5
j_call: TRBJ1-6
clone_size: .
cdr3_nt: TGTGCCAGCAGTTGGCAGGACGGTGGTTCACCCCTCCACTTT
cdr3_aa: CASSWQDGGSPLHF

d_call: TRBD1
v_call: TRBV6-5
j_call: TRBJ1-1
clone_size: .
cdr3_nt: TGTGCCAGCAGTTCCACTCGTAACCCACAGGGGAAGGCTTTCTTT
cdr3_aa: CASSSTRNPQGKAFF

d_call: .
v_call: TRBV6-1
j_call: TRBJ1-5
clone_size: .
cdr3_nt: TGTGCCAGCAGTGAAACCGCCGCGCGTTGGCAGGGTATGCAGCCCCAGCATTTT
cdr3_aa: CASSETAARWQGMQPQHF

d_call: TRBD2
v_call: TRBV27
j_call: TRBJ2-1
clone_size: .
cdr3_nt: TGTGCCAGCAGTTTATCGCCCGCGGGAGAGTACTACAATGAGCAGTTCTTC
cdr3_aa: CASSLSPAGEYYNEQFF

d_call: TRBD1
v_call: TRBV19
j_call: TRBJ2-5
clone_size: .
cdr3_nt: TGTGCCAGTAGGAGGACAGGGGGCGGATTAGAGACCCAGTACTTC
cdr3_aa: CASRRTGGGLETQYF

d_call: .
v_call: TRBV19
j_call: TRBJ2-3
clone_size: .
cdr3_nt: TGTGCCAGTAGTATTCCAAGGGCCTCGGCGAGGGCAGATACGCAGTATTTT
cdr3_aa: CASSIPRASARADTQYF

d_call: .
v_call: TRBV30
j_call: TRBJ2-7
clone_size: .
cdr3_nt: TGTGCCGTAGAGGGAGCCGAGCAGTACTTC
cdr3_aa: CAVEGAEQYF

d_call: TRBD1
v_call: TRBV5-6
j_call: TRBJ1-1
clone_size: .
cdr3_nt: TGTGCCAGCAGCTTGGGACAGGGGGCGGCTAGGAACACTGAAGCTTTCTTT
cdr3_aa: CASSLGQGAARNTEAFF

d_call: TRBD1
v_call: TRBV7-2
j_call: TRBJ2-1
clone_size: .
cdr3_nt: TGTGCCAGCAGCTTATTGGGGACAGGGGTTGTAAATGAGCAGTTCTTC
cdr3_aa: CASSLLGTGVVNEQFF

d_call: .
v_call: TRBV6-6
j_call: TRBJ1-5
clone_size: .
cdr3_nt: TGTGCCAGCAGTTACCCAGACACGACCAATCAGCCCCAGCATTTT
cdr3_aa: CASSYPDTTNQPQHF

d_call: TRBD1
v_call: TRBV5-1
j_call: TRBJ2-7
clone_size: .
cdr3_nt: TGCGCCAGCAGCTTAGACGGACAGGGGGCATCCTACGAGCAGTACTTC
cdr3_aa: CASSLDGQGASYEQYF

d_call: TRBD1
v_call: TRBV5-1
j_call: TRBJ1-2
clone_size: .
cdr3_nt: TGCGCCAGCAGCTTGGCGGGTCTAACAGGGGCAGACTATGGCTACACCTTC
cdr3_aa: CASSLAGLTGADYGYTF

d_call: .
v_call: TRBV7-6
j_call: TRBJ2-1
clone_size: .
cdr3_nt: TGTGCCAGCAGCAGGAGGACTAACCATCGCTCCTACAATGAGCAGTTCTTC
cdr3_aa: CASSRRTNHRSYNEQFF

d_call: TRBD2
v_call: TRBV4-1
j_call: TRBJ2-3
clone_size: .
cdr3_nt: TGCGCCAGCAGCCAAGTCTCCCCCCGGACTAGCGGGAGGGATACGCAGTATTTT
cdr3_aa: CASSQVSPRTSGRDTQYF

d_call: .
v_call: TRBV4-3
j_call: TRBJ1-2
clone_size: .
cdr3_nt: TGCGCCAGCAGCCGTGGACGAGGAGCAAGGGGCTATGGCTACACCTTC
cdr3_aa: CASSRGRGARGYGYTF

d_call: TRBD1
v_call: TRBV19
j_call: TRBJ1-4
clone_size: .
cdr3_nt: TGTGCCAGTCTGAGACAGGGCGTCAATGAAAAACTGTTTTTT
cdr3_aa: CASLRQGVNEKLFF

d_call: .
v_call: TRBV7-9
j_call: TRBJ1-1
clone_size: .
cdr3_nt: TGTGCCAGCAGAAAAAACGAAATGAACACTGAAGCTTTCTTT
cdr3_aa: CASRKNEMNTEAFF

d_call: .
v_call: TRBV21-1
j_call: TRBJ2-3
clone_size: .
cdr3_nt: TGTGCCAGCAGCTTACGTTCCGGGACTAGCGGGAGCACAGATACGCAGTATTTT
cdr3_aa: CASSLRSGTSGSTDTQYF

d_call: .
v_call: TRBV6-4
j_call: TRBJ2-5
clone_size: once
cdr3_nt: TGTGCCAGCAGCTTGAGGGCTAATTCGGGGACCCAGTACTTC
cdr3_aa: CASSLRANSGTQYF

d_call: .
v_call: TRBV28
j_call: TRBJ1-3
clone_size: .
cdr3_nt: TGTGCCAGCAGTTTATGGGGCTACGGCTCTGGAAACACCATATATTTT
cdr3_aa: CASSLWGYGSGNTIYF

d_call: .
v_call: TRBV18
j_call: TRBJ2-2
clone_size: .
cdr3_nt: TGTGCCAGCTCACCCTCTAACACCGGGGAGCTGTTTTTT
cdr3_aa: CASSPSNTGELFF

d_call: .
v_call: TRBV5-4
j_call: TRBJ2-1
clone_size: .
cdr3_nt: TGTGCATCTAACGGCGGGCCAAGTCACTACAATGAGCAGTTCTTC
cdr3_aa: CASNGGPSHYNEQFF

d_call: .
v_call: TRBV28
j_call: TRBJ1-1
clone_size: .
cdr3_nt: TGTGCCAGCAGTTCCCCACAGTCGGATGAAGCTTTCTTT
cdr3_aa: CASSSPQSDEAFF

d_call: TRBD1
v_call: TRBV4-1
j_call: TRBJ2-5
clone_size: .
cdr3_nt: TGCGCCAGCAGCCAAACCGGACAGGGGTCTCGGAGGGAGACCCAGTACTTC
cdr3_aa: CASSQTGQGSRRETQYF

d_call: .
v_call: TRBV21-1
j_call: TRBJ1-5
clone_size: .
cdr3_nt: TGTGCCAGCAGCAAACCCCCGTGGGTTAGGGAAGGGGTGCAGCCCCAGCATTTT
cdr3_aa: CASSKPPWVREGVQPQHF

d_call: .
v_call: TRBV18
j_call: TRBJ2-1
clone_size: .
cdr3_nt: TGTGCCAGCTCACTAAACGCTTGGACAGCGAGCGACAATGAGCAGTTCTTC
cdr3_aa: CASSLNAWTASDNEQFF

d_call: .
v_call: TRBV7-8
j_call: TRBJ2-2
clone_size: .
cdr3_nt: TGTGCCACAACGGGGATTTACGGGGAGCTGTTTTTT
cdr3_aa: CATTGIYGELFF

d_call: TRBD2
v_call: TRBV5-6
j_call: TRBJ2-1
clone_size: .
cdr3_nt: TGTGCCAGCAGCTTGTGGACTAGCGGGAAGGATGAGCAGTTCTTC
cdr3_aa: CASSLWTSGKDEQFF

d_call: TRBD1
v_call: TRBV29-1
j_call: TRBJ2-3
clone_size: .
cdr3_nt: TGCAGCGTTGCGGGACAGGGGGCAGCAGATACGCAGTATTTT
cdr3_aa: CSVAGQGAADTQYF

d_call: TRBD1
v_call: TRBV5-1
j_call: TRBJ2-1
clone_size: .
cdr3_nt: TGCGCCAGCAGCTACGCCATGGGGCAGGGGGCAGGAGAGCAGTTCTTC
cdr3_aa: CASSYAMGQGAGEQFF

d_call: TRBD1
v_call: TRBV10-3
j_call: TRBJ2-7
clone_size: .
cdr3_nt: TGTGCCAGCAGTTACCAGCCGGGACAGGCCTACGAGCAGTACTTC
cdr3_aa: CASSYQPGQAYEQYF

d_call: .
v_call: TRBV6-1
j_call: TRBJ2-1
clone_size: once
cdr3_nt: TGTGCCAGCGAAGGACCGAACCACAATGAGCAGTTCTTC
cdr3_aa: CASEGPNHNEQFF

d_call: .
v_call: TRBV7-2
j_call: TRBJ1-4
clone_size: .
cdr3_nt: TGTGCCAGCAGCTTAATAACAGATAATGAAAAACTGTTTTTT
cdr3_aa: CASSLITDNEKLFF

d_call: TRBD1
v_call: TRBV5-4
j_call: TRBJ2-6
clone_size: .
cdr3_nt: TGTGCCAGTCGGGACAGGGGAGAAGCTGGGGCCAACGTCCTGACTTTC
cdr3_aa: CASRDRGEAGANVLTF

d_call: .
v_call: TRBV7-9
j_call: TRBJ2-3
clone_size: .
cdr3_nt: TGTGCCAGCCGACGAGGGCCGGCCGCGGATACGCAGTATTTT
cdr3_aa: CASRRGPAADTQYF

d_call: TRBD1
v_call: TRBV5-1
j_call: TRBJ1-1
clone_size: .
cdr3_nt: TGCGCCAGCAGCTTGGGGGACAGGGGCGAGGACACTGAAGCTTTCTTT
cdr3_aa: CASSLGDRGEDTEAFF